This is a list of T cell receptor beta chains from one sample in a study of CDR3 diversity in severe acne. TCRdb used MiXCR to reprocess the PCR reads, holding one entry per CDR3 protein. The repertoire holds fewer than 100,000 distinct CDR3 sequences, with roughly 51% as singletons. Sequencing was performed on blood. Receptors originate from a male donor in good health, without acne. Both conserved end residues are part of each CDR3. The order of the fields is J gene, clone size, D gene, V gene, CDR3 DNA, CDR3 protein. A D gene is named only where the DNA matches it firmly. Where a row states a size, it is once, few, many or the class of an expanded clone; other rows omit it.

TRBJ2-1 | few | - | TRBV5-1 | TGCGCCAGCAGCCCTGGGGTGTCGTTTAGGGATGAGCAGTTCTTC | CASSPGVSFRDEQFF
TRBJ1-2 | - | - | TRBV5-1 | TGCGCCAGCAGCTTGGCTCCGGCAGACTATGGCTACACCTTC | CASSLAPADYGYTF
TRBJ2-7 | many | - | TRBV12-3/TRBV12-4 | TGTGCCAGCAGCCAATCCTACGAGCAGTACTTC | CASSQSYEQYF
TRBJ1-2 | - | - | TRBV7-9 | TGTGCCAGCAGCTCGGCTCTCACCAGGCCAAGCGGCGGCTACACCTTC | CASSSALTRPSGGYTF
TRBJ1-2 | - | TRBD1 | TRBV5-1 | TGCGCCAGCAGCGGGACAGGGGTGTATGGCTACACCTTC | CASSGTGVYGYTF
TRBJ2-7 | - | - | TRBV25-1 | TGTGCCAGCAGTGAAAGGGCGAAGCAGTACTTC | CASSERAKQYF
TRBJ1-3 | once | - | TRBV25-1 | TGTGCCAGCACCTCGGTCCACACCTCTGGAAACACCATATATTTT | CASTSVHTSGNTIYF
TRBJ2-1 | - | TRBD2 | TRBV19 | TGTGCCAGTAACCAGACTAGCGGGAGTTCGGATGAGCAGTTCTTC | CASNQTSGSSDEQFF
TRBJ2-5 | - | - | TRBV25-1 | TGTGCCAGCAGTGCCTACCAGGGAGTAGAGACCCAGTACTTC | CASSAYQGVETQYF
TRBJ1-3 | - | - | TRBV7-2 | TGTGCCAGCAGCGTTGAAGATCCGGGAAACACCATATATTTT | CASSVEDPGNTIYF
TRBJ2-2 | - | - | TRBV15 | TGTGCCACCAGCAGAGATCGGGGTGTCGGGGAGCTGTTTTTT | CATSRDRGVGELFF
TRBJ2-7 | many | - | TRBV12-3/TRBV12-4 | TGTGCCAGCAGCCCCGGGGGTCCCTACGAGCAGTACTTC | CASSPGGPYEQYF
TRBJ2-3 | - | - | TRBV20-1 | TGCAGCCCGGGGGCCTACAATGAGCAGTATTTT | CSPGAYNEQYF
TRBJ1-5 | - | - | TRBV20-1 | TGCAGTGCTAGAGAAGGAAGGGGCGATATTCAGCCCCAGCATTTT | CSAREGRGDIQPQHF
TRBJ2-5 | once | TRBD2 | TRBV7-9 | TGTGCCAGCAGCAGTGAGTCCTTGGGACTAGCAGCTGAGACCCAGTACTTC | CASSSESLGLAAETQYF
TRBJ2-7 | - | TRBD1 | TRBV6-1 | TGTGCCAGCAGTGAATACTGGGACAGCTCCTACGAGCAGTACTTC | CASSEYWDSSYEQYF
TRBJ1-1 | - | - | TRBV20-1 | TGCAGTGCCGAACCCCTGGGCGCCGTCGAAGCTTTCTTT | CSAEPLGAVEAFF
TRBJ1-1 | few | TRBD1 | TRBV29-1 | TGCAGCGTTGAAGGATGGACAGGGGCGAACACTGAAGCTTTCTTT | CSVEGWTGANTEAFF
TRBJ1-2 | - | TRBD1 | TRBV15 | TGTGCCACCAGCAGGGAGGGGGCCTCCGGCTATGGCTACACCTTC | CATSREGASGYGYTF
TRBJ1-2 | - | - | TRBV19 | TGTGCCAGTATGGGAAGGGCGGGGTCCTACTATGGCTACACCTTC | CASMGRAGSYYGYTF
TRBJ1-6 | - | - | TRBV28 | TGTGCCAGCAGCTGGGCAGGGAATAATTCACCCCTCCACTTT | CASSWAGNNSPLHF
TRBJ1-5 | - | - | TRBV2 | TGTGCCAGCAAGGTGGTGGTTTCTCAGCCCCAGCATTTT | CASKVVVSQPQHF
TRBJ2-5 | many | TRBD1 | TRBV7-2 | TGTGCCAGCAGCTTATATGGGACAGTTAGTGGGGAGACCCAGTACTTC | CASSLYGTVSGETQYF
TRBJ1-5 | - | - | TRBV4-3 | TGCGCCAGCAGCCAAACAGGGCTCAATCAGCCCCAGCATTTT | CASSQTGLNQPQHF
TRBJ2-1 | - | - | TRBV20-1 | TGCAGCACCAGGGATTGGGAGTTTTTCACAGATACGCAGCTCTTC | CSTRDWEFFTDTQLF
TRBJ2-7 | few | - | TRBV25-1 | TGTGCCAGCAGTGACCTAGGGAGGTACCGGGACAAAATAACCTACGAGCAGTACTTC | CASSDLGRYRDKITYEQYF
TRBJ1-5 | - | TRBD1 | TRBV4-2 | TGTGCCAGCAGCCCTACGACCACAGGGGGCGGGCAGCCCCAGCATTTT | CASSPTTTGGGQPQHF
TRBJ1-5 | many | - | TRBV2 | TGTGCCAGCACCATCGGACAGAATCAGCCCCAGCATTTT | CASTIGQNQPQHF
TRBJ2-2 | - | - | TRBV25-1 | TGTGCCAGCAGTGACGGACAGTCGGGGCTGTTTTTT | CASSDGQSGLFF
TRBJ1-6 | many | - | TRBV27 | TGTGCCAGCAGTTACGGGTTAGGGGGGCGGAATTCACCCCTCCACTTT | CASSYGLGGRNSPLHF
TRBJ1-5 | many | TRBD1 | TRBV29-1 | TGCAGCGTTCAGACAGGGGGCGGCAATCAGCCCCAGCATTTT | CSVQTGGGNQPQHF
TRBJ1-2 | many | - | TRBV19 | TGTGCCAGTAGTCCCCAATCGCAGGGAGGCTATGGCTACACCTTC | CASSPQSQGGYGYTF
TRBJ2-5 | many | - | TRBV12-3/TRBV12-4 | TGTGCCAGCAAACAGGGTGGTGGAGAGACCCAGTACTTC | CASKQGGGETQYF
TRBJ1-2 | - | - | TRBV2 | TGTGCCGGCAGTGTTATTTATGGCTACACCTTC | CAGSVIYGYTF
TRBJ2-2 | - | - | TRBV7-8 | TGTGCCAGCAGCCATGGTAGGGCGAACACCGGGGAGCTGTTTTTT | CASSHGRANTGELFF
TRBJ2-7 | - | - | TRBV5-1 | TGCGCCAGCAGAGGAAGGTTCGGCGAGCAGTACTTC | CASRGRFGEQYF
TRBJ1-5 | - | - | TRBV7-3 | TGTGCCAGCAGCGTACAGGGTGGTCAGCCCCAGCATTTT | CASSVQGGQPQHF
TRBJ2-3 | many | TRBD1 | TRBV9 | TGTGCCAGCAGCGTAACCGCCGGGACAGGGGTGCCAGATACGCAGTATTTT | CASSVTAGTGVPDTQYF
TRBJ1-3 | many | TRBD1 | TRBV7-4 | TGTGCCAGCAGTCCAAAACAGGGGGCAGGACCCTCTGGAAACACCATATATTTT | CASSPKQGAGPSGNTIYF
TRBJ2-7 | - | - | TRBV7-3 | TGTGCCAGCAGCTCTTATGGGGATACGAAGCAGTACTTC | CASSSYGDTKQYF
TRBJ1-4 | - | - | TRBV25-1 | TGCGCCAGCAACCAGGGGATTTTAGAAAAACTGTTTTTT | CASNQGILEKLFF
TRBJ2-5 | many | - | TRBV7-9 | TGTGCCAGCAGCCTAGATGACCAAGAGACCCAGTACTTC | CASSLDDQETQYF
TRBJ1-5 | - | - | TRBV20-1 | TGCAGTGCTAGAGCTACAGGGTTCAGGCAGCCCCAGCATTTT | CSARATGFRQPQHF
TRBJ2-7 | - | TRBD2 | TRBV29-1 | TGCAGCGGGACTTCTAGCGGGAAAGACGAGCAGTACTTC | CSGTSSGKDEQYF
TRBJ2-7 | once | - | TRBV20-1 | TGCAGTGCCAGCAGCTTCACGGGAGCCCGGTACGAGCAGTACTTC | CSASSFTGARYEQYF
TRBJ1-3 | few | - | TRBV6-1 | TGTGCCAGCAGTGTCGGGGGTCCCCGATCTGGAAACACCATATATTTT | CASSVGGPRSGNTIYF
TRBJ2-3 | many | TRBD1 | TRBV5-1 | TGCGCCAGCAGCCCGTCCCAGGGGGCTTGGACAGATACGCAGTATTTT | CASSPSQGAWTDTQYF
TRBJ2-3 | medium-sized | TRBD1 | TRBV24-1 | TGTGCCACCAGTGACTTTGCAAAGGGGGACAGGAAGACAGATACGCAGTATTTT | CATSDFAKGDRKTDTQYF
TRBJ2-3 | - | TRBD1 | TRBV5-6 | TGTGCCAGCAGCCGAGGGACAGCCGATACGCAGTATTTT | CASSRGTADTQYF
TRBJ1-4 | few | - | TRBV15 | TGTGCCACCAGCAGAGACCCAGCAACTAATGAAAAACTGTTTTTT | CATSRDPATNEKLFF
TRBJ2-1 | - | TRBD2 | TRBV10-3 | TGTGCCAGCCAAGCGGGGGGCAATGAGCAGTTCTTC | CASQAGGNEQFF
TRBJ2-7 | many | TRBD2 | TRBV4-1 | TGCGCCAGCAGCCAACTACCGGGTAGCGGGGGGTATTACGAGCAGTACTTC | CASSQLPGSGGYYEQYF
TRBJ1-1 | - | - | TRBV4-1 | TGCGCCAGCAGCCAAGTACTAGCGGGGGCTGAAGCTTTCTTT | CASSQVLAGAEAFF
TRBJ1-5 | many | TRBD1 | TRBV30 | TGTGCCTGGAGTGGCGGGACAGGGATCAATCAGCCCCAGCATTTT | CAWSGGTGINQPQHF
TRBJ1-2 | few | - | TRBV5-1 | TGCGCCAGCAGCCCCGGGAGGGCTCCTGGCTACACCTTC | CASSPGRAPGYTF
TRBJ2-1 | many | - | TRBV12-3/TRBV12-4 | TGTGCCAGCAGACCTCCGGCGTCCTACAATGAGCAGTTCTTC | CASRPPASYNEQFF
TRBJ1-4 | - | - | TRBV20-1 | TGCAGTGCGCCCTTGGGTGAAAAACTGTTTTTT | CSAPLGEKLFF
TRBJ1-5 | - | - | TRBV24-1 | TGTGCCACCAGTGATTCGACAGGATACCTTCACGAGCAGCCCCAGCATTTT | CATSDSTGYLHEQPQHF
TRBJ1-5 | few | - | TRBV2 | TGTGCCAGCAGTGAACAGATTAGCAATCAGCCCCAGCATTTT | CASSEQISNQPQHF
TRBJ2-7 | few | TRBD1 | TRBV20-1 | TGCAGTGCCAGAACAGGGGGCGTCTCCTACGAGCAGTACTTC | CSARTGGVSYEQYF